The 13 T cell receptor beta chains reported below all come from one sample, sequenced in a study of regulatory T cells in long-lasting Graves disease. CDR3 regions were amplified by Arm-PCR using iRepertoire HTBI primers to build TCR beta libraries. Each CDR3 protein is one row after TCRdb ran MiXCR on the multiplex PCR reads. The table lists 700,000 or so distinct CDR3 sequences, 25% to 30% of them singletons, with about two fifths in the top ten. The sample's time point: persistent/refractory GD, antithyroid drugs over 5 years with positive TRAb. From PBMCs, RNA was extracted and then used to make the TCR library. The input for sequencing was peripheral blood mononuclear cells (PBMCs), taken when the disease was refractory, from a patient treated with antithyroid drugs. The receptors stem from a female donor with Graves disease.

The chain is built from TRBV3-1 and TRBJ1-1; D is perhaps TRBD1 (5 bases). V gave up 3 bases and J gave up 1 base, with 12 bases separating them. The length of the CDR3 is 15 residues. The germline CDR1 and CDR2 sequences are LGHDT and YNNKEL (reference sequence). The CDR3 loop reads CASSHGDGGNTEAFF. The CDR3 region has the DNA TGTGCCAGCAGCCACGGGGACGGCGGGAACACTGAAGCTTTCTTT.

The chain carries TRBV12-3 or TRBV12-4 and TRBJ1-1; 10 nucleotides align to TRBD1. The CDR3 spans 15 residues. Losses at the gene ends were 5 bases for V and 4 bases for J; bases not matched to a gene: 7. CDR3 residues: CASSPRTGGVTEAFF. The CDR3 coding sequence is TGTGCCAGCAGTCCCCGGACAGGGGGTGTCACTGAAGCTTTCTTT.

CDR3 in amino acids: CSARLPNYEQYF. The CDR3 DNA follows: TGCAGTGCTAGACTCCCTAACTACGAGCAGTACTTC. The chain combines TRBV20-1 with TRBJ2-7; D remains unclear. Trimming stripped 2 bases from V and 3 bases from J, with 8 bases between. The CDR3 has 12 residues. The germline gives CDR1 DFQATT, CDR2 SNEGSKA (reference sequence).

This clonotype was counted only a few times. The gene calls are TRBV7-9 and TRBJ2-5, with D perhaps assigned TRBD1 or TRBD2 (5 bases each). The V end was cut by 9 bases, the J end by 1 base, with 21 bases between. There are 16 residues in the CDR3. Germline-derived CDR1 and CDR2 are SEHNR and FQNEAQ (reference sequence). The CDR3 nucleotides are TGTGCCAGTTCCCCAGGGACCAGCGGCCTCCAAGAGACCCAGTACTTC. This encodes CASSPGTSGLQETQYF.

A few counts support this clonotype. The CDR3 DNA is TGCAGCGTTGTGCGGAGGTTGAACACTGAAGCTTTCTTT. Translation: CSVVRRLNTEAFF. The rearrangement links TRBV29-1 to TRBJ1-1; D remains ambiguous. The V gene's germline CDR1 is SQVTM and CDR2 ANQGSEA. V shed 4 bases and J shed 0 bases, with 9 bases lying between them. CDR3 length equals 13 residues.

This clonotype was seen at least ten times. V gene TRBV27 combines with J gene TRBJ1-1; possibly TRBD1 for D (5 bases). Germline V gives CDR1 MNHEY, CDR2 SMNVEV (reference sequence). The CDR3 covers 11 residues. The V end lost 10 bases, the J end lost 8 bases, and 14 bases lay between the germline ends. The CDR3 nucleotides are TGTGCCACCGGCCGGGGGACCGAAGCTTTCTTT. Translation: CATGRGTEAFF.

The CDR3 protein is CASSPSTGTPRAYGYTF. The CDR3 DNA is TGTGCCAGCAGCCCTAGTACAGGGACCCCGCGGGCTTATGGCTACACCTTC. The rearrangement links TRBV7-9 to TRBJ1-2, with D possibly matching TRBD1 (6 bases). The CDR3 length is 17 residues. CDR1 is SEHNR and CDR2 is FQNEAQ in the germline V gene (reference sequence). The V end lost 5 bases, the J end lost 5 bases, and 24 bases lay between the germline ends. The entire variable domain, with the rest obtained from reference TRBV7-9 and TRBJ1-2, is as follows: DTGVSQNPRHKITKRGQNVTFRCDPISEHNRLYWYRQTLGQGPEFLTYFQNEAQLEKSRLLSDRFSAERPKGSFSTLEIQRTEQGDSAMYLCASSPSTGTPRAYGYTFGSGTRLTVV.

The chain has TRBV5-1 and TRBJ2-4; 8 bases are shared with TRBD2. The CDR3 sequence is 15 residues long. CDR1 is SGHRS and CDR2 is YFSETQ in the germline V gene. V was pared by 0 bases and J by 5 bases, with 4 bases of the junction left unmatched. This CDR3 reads CASSLASGSQNIQYF. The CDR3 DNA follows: TGCGCCAGCAGCTTGGCCAGCGGGAGTCAAAACATTCAGTACTTC.

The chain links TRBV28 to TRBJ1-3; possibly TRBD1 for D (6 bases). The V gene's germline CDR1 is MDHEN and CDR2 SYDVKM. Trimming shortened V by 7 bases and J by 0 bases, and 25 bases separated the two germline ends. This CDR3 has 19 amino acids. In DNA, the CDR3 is TGTGCCAGCATCCCGTCAGGCCCAGGGGCCGGGCTCTCTGGAAACACCATATATTTT. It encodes CASIPSGPGAGLSGNTIYF.

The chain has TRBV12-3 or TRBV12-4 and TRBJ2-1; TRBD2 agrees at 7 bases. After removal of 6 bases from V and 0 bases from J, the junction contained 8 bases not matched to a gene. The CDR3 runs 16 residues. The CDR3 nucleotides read TGTGCCAGCAGCGATACCCCGGGAGGCTCCTACAATGAGCAGTTCTTC. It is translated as CASSDTPGGSYNEQFF.

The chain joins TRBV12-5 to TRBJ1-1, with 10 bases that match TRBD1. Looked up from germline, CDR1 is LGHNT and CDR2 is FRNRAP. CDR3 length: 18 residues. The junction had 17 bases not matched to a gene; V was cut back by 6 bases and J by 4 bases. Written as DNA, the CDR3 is TGTGCTAGTGGCAACGTACCCGGGACAGGGGCTATGAGCACTGAAGCTTTCTTT. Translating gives CASGNVPGTGAMSTEAFF.

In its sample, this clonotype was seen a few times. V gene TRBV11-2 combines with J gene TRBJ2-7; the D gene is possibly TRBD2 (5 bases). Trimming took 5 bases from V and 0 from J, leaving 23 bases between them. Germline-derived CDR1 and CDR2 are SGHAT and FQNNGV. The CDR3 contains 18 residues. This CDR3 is CASSRFSVRGYTSYEQYF. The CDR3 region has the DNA TGTGCCAGCAGCCGCTTTTCGGTTCGAGGGTACACCTCCTACGAGCAGTACTTC.

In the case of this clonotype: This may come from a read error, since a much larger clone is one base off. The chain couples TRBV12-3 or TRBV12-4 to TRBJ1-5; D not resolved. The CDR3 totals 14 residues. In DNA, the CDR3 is TGTGCCAGCAGTTTCTCCAATCGGGATCAGCCCCGGCATTTT. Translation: CASSFSNRDQPRHF.